A single sample gave rise to the 18 T cell receptor gamma chains below, sequenced in a study of gamma-delta chains in newborns, infants, children. TCRdb reanalysed the reads with CATT. Counted here are roughly 870 gamma-chain clones, under 3% occurring once; the ten biggest clones make up roughly 24%. Sequencing input: blood. The origin of the receptors is a child who was a newborn, infant or young child, either healthy, febrile or measles-vaccinated (not recorded which).

Regarding this clone: The protein held in TCRdb is that of a much larger clone and does not match this DNA's translation at residue 4, likely because of a read error; the protein shown is translated from the DNA. The genes are TRGV9 and TRGJP. This CDR3 has 16 amino acids. Germline V gives CDR1 GITISATS, CDR2 ISYDGTV (reference sequence). The CDR3 DNA sequence: TGTGCCTTGCGGGACGAAGGGGAGTTGGGCAAAAAAATCAAGGTATTT. This encodes CALRDEGELGKKIKVF.

With respect to this clone: TCRdb's entry gives the protein of a much larger clone, which mismatches this DNA's translation at residue 3, likely from a read error; the protein reported here is translated from the DNA. This chain connects TRGV4 to TRGJP1. This CDR3 region has 14 residues. Germline V CDR1 and CDR2: EGSTGY, YDSYTSSV. CDR3 in DNA: TGTGCCGCCTGGGATGGGCCCCTGGGTTGGTTCAAGATATTT. Amino acids: CAAWDGPLGWFKIF.

Of note for this clone: A much larger clone sits a single nucleotide away, making a read error possible. This specimen includes other DNA sequences encoding the same CDR3. The gene calls are TRGV9 and TRGJP. The CDR3 runs to 17 residues. CDR1 is GITISATS, CDR2 ISYDGTV, per germline (reference sequence). The CDR3 loop is CALWEVQGELGKKIKVF. The CDR3 DNA reads TGTGCCTTGTGGGAGGTGCAGGGAGAGCTGGGCAAAAAAATCAAGGTATTT.

This clone has just a few counts. With a far larger clone one base away, a read error is the likely cause. The V gene is TRGV8, the J gene TRGJ1 or TRGJ2. The germline CDR1 and CDR2 sequences are VENAVY and YDSYNSRV. V dropped 4 bases and J dropped 14; count of bases not matched to a gene: 5. The CDR3 runs 9 residues. In nucleotides, the CDR3 is TGTGCCACCTGGGAGGGGCAACTCTTT. Amino acids: CATWEGQLF.

With respect to this clone: With a far larger clone one base away, a read error is the likely cause. Other nucleotide sequences from this sample produce the same CDR3. The gene calls are TRGV4 and TRGJ1 or TRGJ2. The CDR3 sequence is 10 residues long. Germline values: CDR1 EGSTGY, CDR2 YDSYTSSV. CDR3 coding DNA: TGTGCCACCTGGGTCGTTAAGAAACTCTTC. As protein: CATWVVKKLF.

This clone was counted between two and nine times. The protein TCRdb lists belongs to a much larger clone and differs from this DNA's translation at residue 6, which points to a read error; the protein shown is made from the DNA. The same CDR3 arises from other DNA sequences in this sample as well. The chain combines TRGV9 with TRGJP. The CDR3 runs 16 residues. CDR1 and CDR2 from the germline V gene are GITISATS and ISYDGTV (reference sequence). V dropped 2 bases and J dropped 7; count of bases not matched to a gene: 5. The CDR3 sequence is CALWEARELGKKIKVF. The DNA for the CDR3 is TGTGCCTTGTGGGAGGCGCGTGAGTTGGGCAAAAAAATCAAGGTATTT.

This clone qualifies as large. This sample includes further DNA sequences coding for the same CDR3. This sequence joins TRGV9 and TRGJP. The V gene end was trimmed by 0 bases and the J gene end by 9 bases; junction bases not matched to a gene: 5. Germline-derived CDR1 and CDR2 are GITISATS and ISYDGTV (reference sequence). The CDR3 is 16 amino acids. The CDR3 region is CALWEVHPLGKKIKVF. The CDR3 coding sequence is TGTGCCTTGTGGGAGGTGCATCCGTTGGGCAAAAAAATCAAGGTATTT.

This clone rates as hyperexpanded. The sample contains more than one DNA sequence encoding this CDR3. V gene TRGV4 combines with J gene TRGJ1 or TRGJ2. The CDR3 is 14 residues long. V was clipped by 0 bases and J by 0 bases; unmatched bases: 2. Germline loops: CDR1 EGSTGY, CDR2 YDSYTSSV. CDR3 region: CATWDGPNYYKKLF. For the CDR3, the DNA is TGTGCCACCTGGGATGGGCCGAATTATTATAAGAAACTCTTT.

There are a few counts of this clone. This is likely an artifact of a read error, given a far larger clone one base away. Other nucleotide sequences in the sample specify the same CDR3. The V gene is TRGV9, the J gene TRGJP. Germline CDR1 is GITISATS and CDR2 is ISYDGTV (reference sequence). The length of the CDR3 is 16 residues. CDR3 protein: CALWEGRLLGKKIKVF. The CDR3 nucleotides are TGTGCCTTGTGGGAGGGGAGGCTTTTGGGCAAAAAAATCAAGGTGTTT.

This clone was detected only a few times. Being one base from a much bigger clone, this may be a read error. The identical CDR3 is also encoded by other nucleotide sequences in the sample. The V gene is TRGV4, the J gene TRGJ1 or TRGJ2. The germline V gene has CDR1 EGSTGY and CDR2 YDSYTSSV. The CDR3 consists of 13 residues. CDR3 residues: CATWDGGYYKKLF. The CDR3 DNA follows: TGCGCCACCTGGGATGGAGGTTATTATAAGAAACTCTTT.

A word on this clone: A far larger clone lies a single base away; this is likely a read error. This sequence joins TRGV4 and TRGJ1 or TRGJ2. The CDR3 totals 12 residues. The V gene's germline CDR1 is EGSTGY and CDR2 YDSYTSSV. With V trimmed by 5 bases and J by 3 bases, 4 bases remained unmatched. The CDR3: CATWGVYYKKLF. CDR3 DNA sequence: TGTGCCACCTGGGGTGTTTATTATAAGAAACTCTTT.

This clone was observed a few times. This may arise from a read error, as a much more abundant clone is one base away. Other nucleotide sequences in the sample specify the same CDR3. The CDR3 DNA reads TGTGCCCTGTGGGAGGGTAAGGCAGAGTTGGGCAAAAAAATCAAGGTATTT. As protein: CALWEGKAELGKKIKVF. The chain couples TRGV9 to TRGJP. Germline values: CDR1 GITISATS, CDR2 ISYDGTV (reference sequence). The CDR3 is 17 amino acids.

Concerning this clone itself: A much bigger clone sits one base away, suggesting this may be a read error. The V and J genes are TRGV9 and TRGJP. CDR3 length: 17 residues. The germline V gene encodes CDR1 GITISATS and CDR2 ISYDGTV (reference sequence). Trimming took 2 bases from V and 7 from J; bases not matched to a gene: 8. CDR3 region: CALWEARGELGKKIKVF. DNA of the CDR3: TGTGCCTTGTGGGAGGCGCGTGGGGAGTTGGGCAAAAAAATCAAGGTATTT.

Comments on this clone: TCRdb records a much larger clone's protein for this DNA, with a difference at residue 7 that likely arises from a read error; the protein given is the translation of the DNA. V gene TRGV3 combines with J gene TRGJ1 or TRGJ2. This CDR3 comprises 16 residues. V trimming: 3 bases; J trimming: 1 base; junction bases outside the gene matches: 12. Germline loops: CDR1 VTNTFY, CDR2 YDVSTARD (reference sequence). CDR3 loop: CATWDGLLLNYYKKLF. CDR3 DNA: TGTGCCACCTGGGACGGACTCCTTCTAAATTATTATAAGAAACTCTTT.

With regard to this clone: TCRdb shows a much larger clone's protein in place of this DNA's translation, and the two differ at residue 14, likely through a read error; the protein shown is translated from the DNA. J is TRGJP and V is TRGV9. In germline, CDR1 is GITISATS, CDR2 ISYDGTV (reference sequence). This CDR3 spans 16 amino acids. CDR3 loop: CALWELEELGKKIEVF. CDR3 in DNA: TGTGCCTTGTGGGAGTTGGAAGAGTTGGGCAAAAAAATCGAGGTATTT.

This clone was counted a few times. TCRdb lists the protein of a much larger clone for this DNA, which differs at residue 9, so this is likely a read error; the protein given here is translated from the DNA itself. The V call is TRGV9, the J call TRGJP. In germline, CDR1 is GITISATS, CDR2 ISYDGTV (reference sequence). The CDR3 covers 16 residues. The DNA for the CDR3 is TGTGCCTTGTGGGAGGGAGAAGAGGTGGGCAAAAAAATCAAGGTATTT. It translates to CALWEGEEVGKKIKVF.

Turning to this clone: A much larger clone differs from this one at a single base, so this may be a read error. The sample has other DNA sequences that encode this CDR3 too. The V call is TRGV8, the J call TRGJP1. The CDR3 is 17 residues long. Looked up from germline, CDR1 is VENAVY and CDR2 is YDSYNSRV. With V trimmed by 6 bases and J by 3 bases, 16 bases remained unmatched. CDR3 nucleotide sequence: TGTGCCACCTGGATGGGGGAACCGGGCCCCACTGGTTGGTTCAAGATATTT. Encoded protein: CATWMGEPGPTGWFKIF.

This clone was counted a few times. TCRdb's protein, taken from a much larger clone, differs from this DNA's translation at residue 5, likely owing to a read error; the protein displayed comes from the DNA. The V call is TRGV4, the J call TRGJ1 or TRGJ2. This CDR3 is built from 13 residues. The germline V gene encodes CDR1 EGSTGY and CDR2 YDSYTSSV. V shed 5 bases and J 3 bases; nucleotides not matched to a gene: 7. The CDR3 reads CATWGGGYYKKLF. DNA of the CDR3: TGTGCCACCTGGGGTGGAGGTTATTATAAGAAACTCTTT.